Presented here are 24 T cell receptor beta chains from one specimen sequenced in a study of blood T cell repertoires in COVID-19. The assay was immunoSEQ multiplex PCR, and TCRdb's table has in-frame clones only and misses some. Of under 300,000 clones detected, over 75% appear once; the ten largest clones hold about an eighth. The material sequenced was peripheral blood. All receptors derive from a human donor in a cohort sampled during active COVID-19.

The CDR3 DNA is TGTGCCAGCAGTTTGACGGGACAAAACTATGGCTACACCTTC. Its protein product is CASSLTGQNYGYTF. The chain combines TRBV7-8 with TRBJ1-2; tentatively, D is TRBD1 (6 bases). Germline V gene sequence: CDR1 SGHVS, CDR2 FQNEAQ. The CDR3 is made up of 14 amino acids. Between the trimmed V and J ends, which lost 6 bases and 2 bases, there was a span of 13 bases.

This clone was detected only a few times. The V and J genes are TRBV5-1 and TRBJ2-4; 7 bases are shared with TRBD2. Looked up from germline, CDR1 is SGHRS and CDR2 is YFSETQ. The CDR3 length is 13 residues. V gave up 0 bases and J gave up 10 bases; unmatched junction bases: 4. This CDR3 reads CASSLAGGPIQYF. The CDR3 nucleotides read TGCGCCAGCAGCTTGGCGGGAGGCCCGATTCAGTACTTC.

The sample holds a few counts of this clone. The chain combines TRBV6-1 with TRBJ2-4, with D perhaps matching TRBD2 (6 bases). The CDR3 contains 15 residues. Per germline, CDR1 MNHNS and CDR2 SASEGT. The V end was cut by 3 bases, the J end by 0 bases, with 9 bases between. The CDR3 bases are TGTGCCAGCAGTGACAGCGGGCTAGCCAAAAACATTCAGTACTTC. It specifies CASSDSGLAKNIQYF.

The chain employs TRBV5-6 and TRBJ2-7, with 8 bases identical to TRBD2. This CDR3 is 13 amino acids long. V gave up 5 bases and J gave up 3 bases; unmatched junction bases: 4. From germline, CDR1 is SGHDT and CDR2 YYEEEE. CDR3 sequence reads: CASRGSGNYEQYF. The CDR3 DNA sequence: TGTGCCAGCAGGGGTAGCGGGAACTACGAGCAGTACTTC.

The V call is TRBV6-6, the J call TRBJ2-1; TRBD2 matches 9 bases. The CDR3 consists of 15 residues. Germline V gives CDR1 MNHNY, CDR2 SVGAGI (reference sequence). V lost 4 bases, J lost 0 bases, and 1 base stayed unmatched. The CDR3 DNA reads as TGTGCCAGCAGTTTAGCGGGGGACTCCTACAATGAGCAGTTCTTC. The encoded protein is CASSLAGDSYNEQFF.

The rearrangement links TRBV3-1 (or the pseudogene TRBV3-2) to TRBJ2-2; 13 bases match TRBD2. V was pared by 6 bases and J by 9 bases, with 10 bases of the junction left unmatched. This CDR3 spans 16 amino acids. The germline gives CDR1 LGHDT, CDR2 YNNKEL (reference sequence). CDR3 region: CASSPRLTSGRWELFF. CDR3 nucleotides: TGTGCCAGCAGTCCCCGCCTGACTAGCGGGAGGTGGGAGCTGTTTTTT.

The chain carries TRBV7-2 and TRBJ1-4; D unclear. This CDR3 is 14 amino acids long. Trimming took off 4 bases at V and 10 bases at J, with 16 bases between the two ends. Germline loops: CDR1 SGHTA, CDR2 FQGNSA. CDR3 region: CASSSQGRAGKLFF. The DNA of the CDR3 is TGTGCCAGCAGCTCCCAAGGGAGGGCAGGAAAACTGTTTTTT.

In the case of this clone: The same CDR3 also results from other DNA sequences found in this sample. The V gene is TRBV18, the J gene TRBJ2-7; D call uncertain. The ends were cut back, 3 bases at V and 3 bases at J, with 12 bases in the middle. The CDR3 contains 14 residues. The germline V gene encodes CDR1 KGHSH and CDR2 LQKENI. CDR3 nucleotide sequence: TGTGCCAGCTCACCCTCTCGAGGCAGCTACGAGCAGTACTTC. Translating it yields CASSPSRGSYEQYF.

This clone showed up just once. This chain links TRBV5-1 with TRBJ2-1; 12 bases line up with TRBD2. This CDR3 comprises 18 residues. After removal of 0 bases from V and 7 bases from J, the junction contained 11 bases not matched to a gene. The germline V gene encodes CDR1 SGHRS and CDR2 YFSETQ. CDR3 coding DNA: TGCGCCAGCAGCTTGGTGGCTAGCGGGAGGGCAAAGTTAAATGAGCAGTTCTTC. It specifies CASSLVASGRAKLNEQFF.

A single count supports this clone. This chain links TRBV5-5 with TRBJ2-1, with TRBD1 matching 7 bases. Germline CDR1 and CDR2: SGHKS and YYEKEE (reference sequence). The CDR3 sequence is 17 residues long. J was trimmed by 2 bases and V by 0 bases; bases with no gene match: 8. CDR3 residues: CASSLVPGTDPYNEQFF. In DNA, the CDR3 is TGTGCCAGCAGCTTGGTACCCGGGACAGATCCCTACAATGAGCAGTTCTTC. Full variable domain (remainder filled in from reference TRBV5-5 and TRBJ2-1): DAGVTQSPTHLIKTRGQQVTLRCSPISGHKSVSWYQQVLGQGPQFIFQYYEKEERGRGNFPDRFSARQFPNYSSELNVNALLLGDSALYLCASSLVPGTDPYNEQFFGPGTRLTVL.

This clone was counted a few times. This rearrangement joins TRBV5-1 to TRBJ1-2, with D perhaps TRBD1 (5 bases). The germline V gene encodes CDR1 SGHRS and CDR2 YFSETQ. This CDR3 comprises 14 residues. V lost 0 bases and J 8 bases, leaving 14 bases between the germline ends. The DNA of the CDR3 is TGCGCCAGCAGCTTGGCAGGGCCCAGCTTCGGCTACACCTTC. Protein: CASSLAGPSFGYTF.

This sequence joins TRBV7-2 and TRBJ2-3, with 9 positions matching TRBD2. The CDR3 consists of 13 residues. V was pared by 3 bases and J by 11 bases, with 6 bases of the junction left unmatched. The germline CDR1 and CDR2 sequences are SGHTA and FQGNSA. The CDR3 sequence is CASSFGGLAMQYF. In DNA, the CDR3 is TGTGCCAGCAGCTTTGGGGGACTAGCAATGCAGTATTTT.

The V call is TRBV6-5, the J call TRBJ2-1, with 14 bases aligning to TRBD2. The germline V gene has CDR1 MNHEY and CDR2 SVGAGI. The V gene end was trimmed by 5 bases and the J gene end by 8 bases; junction bases not matched to a gene: 5. The CDR3 consists of 15 residues. The CDR3 loop is CASSQGLAGDDEQFF. CDR3 in DNA: TGTGCCAGCAGTCAGGGACTAGCGGGAGACGATGAGCAGTTCTTC.

The chain carries TRBV14 and TRBJ2-2, with 11 bases lining up with TRBD2. The V gene end was trimmed by 6 bases and the J gene end by 6 bases; junction bases not matched to a gene: 9. The CDR3 is made up of 16 amino acids. The germline CDR1 and CDR2 sequences are SGHDN and FVKESK. The CDR3 region is CASRPGLAEGAGELFF. In nucleotides, the CDR3 is TGTGCCAGCAGGCCGGGACTAGCGGAGGGGGCCGGGGAGCTGTTTTTT.

The gene calls are TRBV2 and TRBJ2-2, with 12 bases fitting TRBD2. The CDR3 contains 16 residues. Germline CDR1 is SNHLY and CDR2 is FYNNEI. The V and J ends lost 4 bases and 4 bases, in that order; junction bases with no gene match: 4. CDR3 DNA: TGTGCCAGCAGTGGACTAGCGGGAGTTCTCACCGGGGAGCTGTTTTTT. Its protein is CASSGLAGVLTGELFF.

V usage is TRBV12-3 or TRBV12-4 and J usage is TRBJ2-7, with D hard to call. This CDR3 spans 11 amino acids. The V end was cut by 4 bases, the J end by 4 bases, with 5 bases between. CDR3 nucleotides: TGTGCCAGCAGTTCCACTTACGAGCAGTACTTC. This translates into CASSSTYEQYF.

The V call is TRBV9, the J call TRBJ2-1, with 7 bases that match TRBD2. Trimming removed 0 bases from V and 16 bases from J; junction bases left unmatched: 10. CDR1 SGDLS and CDR2 YYNGEE come from the germline V gene. The CDR3 runs 13 residues. The DNA of the CDR3 is TGTGCCAGCAGCGTAGCCCTTGGGGGGGAGACATTCTTC. Encoded protein: CASSVALGGETFF.

The V gene is TRBV19, the J gene TRBJ2-7; perhaps TRBD1 as D (5 bases). The CDR3 loop spans 15 amino acids. Trimming left V 3 bases short and J 0 bases short, with 12 bases between. Germline V lookup: CDR1 LNHDA, CDR2 SQIVND (reference sequence). The CDR3 DNA reads TGTGCCAGTAGTATCCAGGGTCAGCGCTCCTACGAGCAGTACTTC. It encodes CASSIQGQRSYEQYF.

The rearrangement links TRBV14 to TRBJ2-5; the D is unclear. CDR3 size: 15 residues. Trimming took off 6 bases at V and 5 bases at J, with 19 bases between the two ends. Germline V gene lookup returns CDR1 SGHDN and CDR2 FVKESK. The CDR3: CASSVRAPPRETQYF. DNA of the CDR3: TGTGCCAGCAGTGTACGTGCACCCCCCAGGGAGACCCAGTACTTC.

The chain links TRBV7-9 to TRBJ2-5; 7 bases align to TRBD1. With V trimmed by 5 bases and J by 4 bases, 7 bases remained unmatched. Germline V lookup: CDR1 SEHNR, CDR2 FQNEAQ (reference sequence). The CDR3 length is 14 residues. CDR3 protein: CASSRTGDVETQYF. DNA of the CDR3: TGTGCCAGCAGCCGAACAGGGGACGTAGAGACCCAGTACTTC.

The rearrangement joins TRBV29-1 to TRBJ2-5; TRBD1 is a possible D gene (6 bases). The CDR3 runs 12 residues. CDR1 is SQVTM and CDR2 is ANQGSEA in the germline V gene. With 3 bases removed from V and 5 bases from J, the gap between germline ends came to 10 bases. Here the CDR3 DNA reads TGCAGCGTTGACGACGACAGGGAGACCCAGTACTTC. Translation: CSVDDDRETQYF.

The V call is TRBV11-2, the J call TRBJ2-1; unclear D gene. V shed 4 bases and J shed 9 bases, with 13 bases lying between them. Germline values: CDR1 SGHAT, CDR2 FQNNGV. The length of the CDR3 is 13 residues. The CDR3 DNA follows: TGTGCCAGCAGCTCTTTACGACATCGTGAGCAGTTCTTC. It encodes CASSSLRHREQFF.

In its sample, this clone was seen a few times. The V gene is TRBV5-4, the J gene TRBJ1-1; no firm D call. This CDR3 has 12 residues. Germline V CDR1 and CDR2: SGHNT, YYREEE (reference sequence). Trimming left V 9 bases short and J 7 bases short, with 16 bases between. CDR3 amino acids: CATYQAGDEAFF. The CDR3 nucleotides read TGTGCCACCTACCAGGCCGGGGATGAAGCTTTCTTT.

The chain couples TRBV18 to TRBJ1-4; perhaps TRBD1 as D (6 bases). V shed 3 bases and J shed 8 bases, with 19 bases lying between them. This CDR3 is built from 16 residues. The germline gives CDR1 KGHSH, CDR2 LQKENI. The CDR3 spells CASSPAPQGGNEKLFF. The DNA of the CDR3 is TGTGCCAGCTCACCGGCCCCACAGGGTGGTAACGAAAAACTGTTTTTT.